This TCR beta chain was obtained from a study of cytomegalovirus exposure and HLA in healthy donors. This clone was counted a few times. There are 14 residues in the CDR3. The germline gives CDR1 SGHRS, CDR2 YFSETQ. Losses at the gene ends were 3 bases for V and 6 bases for J; bases not matched to a gene: 7. Primers for the PCR totalled 60 Vbeta and 13 Jbeta. Here immunoSEQ multiplex PCR was the method, and the copy in TCRdb shows in-frame clones only, minus some. The sample has more than 80,000 clones, roughly 74% seen once. The genes are TRBV5-1 and TRBJ2-3; the match to TRBD1 covers 7 bases. The sample taken for sequencing was PBMCs. This receptor was obtained from a woman in her seventies in good health and CMV-seropositive. CDR3 nucleotide sequence: TGCGCCAGCAGCTGGGGTGACAGGGCCGATACGCAGTATTTT. This translates into CASSWGDRADTQYF. Complete variable domain (other parts from reference TRBV5-1 and TRBJ2-3): KAGVTQTPRYLIKTRGQQVTLSCSPISGHRSVSWYQQTPGQGLQFLFEYFSETQRNKGNFPGRFSGRQFSNSRSEMNVSTLELGDSALYLCASSWGDRADTQYFGPGTRLTVL.